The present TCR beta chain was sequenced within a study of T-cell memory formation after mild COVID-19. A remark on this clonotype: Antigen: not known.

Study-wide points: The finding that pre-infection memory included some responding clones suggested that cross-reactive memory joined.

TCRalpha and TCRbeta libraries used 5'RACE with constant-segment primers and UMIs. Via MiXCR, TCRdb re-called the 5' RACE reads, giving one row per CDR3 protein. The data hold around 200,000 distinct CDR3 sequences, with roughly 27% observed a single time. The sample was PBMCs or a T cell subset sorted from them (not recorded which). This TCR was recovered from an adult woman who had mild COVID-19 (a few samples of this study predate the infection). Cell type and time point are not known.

CDR3 sequence: CASSLLRQYEQFF. The CDR3 DNA is TGTGCCAGCAGTTTATTGCGACAGTATGAGCAGTTCTTC. The chain has TRBV27 and TRBJ2-1, with D possibly matching TRBD1 (5 bases). The V end was cut by 1 base, the J end by 8 bases, with 9 bases between. The CDR3 length is 13 residues. CDR1 MNHEY and CDR2 SMNVEV come from the germline V gene (reference sequence).